Each of the 16 T cell receptor beta chains below was sequenced from the same sample in a study of blood T cell repertoires in COVID-19. Measured with immunoSEQ multiplex PCR; TCRdb has only the in-frame clones, and not every one. Altogether about 190,000 clones are present, roughly 91% being singletons, with the ten largest covering 4% to 5%. The sample taken for sequencing was peripheral blood. These receptors all stem from a human donor in a cohort sampled during active COVID-19.

V usage is TRBV6-2 or TRBV6-3 and J usage is TRBJ1-6, with D perhaps matching TRBD1 (6 bases). Germline lookup yields CDR1 MNHEY and CDR2 SVGEGT. The CDR3 sequence is 16 residues long. V gave up 6 bases and J gave up 5 bases, with 17 bases separating them. The CDR3 sequence: CASSLTRQVHNSPLHF. The CDR3 DNA reads as TGTGCCAGCAGCCTCACCCGACAGGTCCATAATTCACCCCTCCACTTT.

This clone has only one observation. V and J are TRBV5-5 and TRBJ2-3; 11 nucleotides align to TRBD2. With V trimmed by 4 bases and J by 4 bases, 11 bases remained unmatched. The CDR3 sequence is 17 residues long. Germline V lookup: CDR1 SGHKS, CDR2 YYEKEE (reference sequence). The CDR3 loop reads CASSPTLAGAGSDTQYF. The CDR3 coding sequence is TGTGCCAGCAGCCCAACACTAGCGGGGGCAGGGTCAGATACGCAGTATTTT.

J is TRBJ2-1 and V is TRBV24-1; D may be TRBD1 (7 bases). The germline CDR1 and CDR2 sequences are KGHDR and SFDVKD. This CDR3 has 13 residues. V was clipped by 9 bases and J by 0 bases, with 8 bases between them. DNA for the CDR3: TGTGCCACCCAGGGGGGCTCCTACAATGAGCAGTTCTTC. As protein: CATQGGSYNEQFF.

The chain uses TRBV30 and TRBJ1-1, with 7 bases that match TRBD1. This CDR3 region has 12 residues. From germline, CDR1 is GTSNPN and CDR2 SVGIG (reference sequence). After removal of 8 bases from V and 3 bases from J, the junction contained 6 bases not matched to a gene. The CDR3 region is CAQETGYTEAFF. The CDR3 DNA reads TGTGCCCAGGAGACAGGGTACACTGAAGCTTTCTTT.

In nucleotides, the CDR3 is TGTGCCAGCAGCTTAGGTTCAGCAGCGAGGGAAAAACTGTTTTTT. Its protein product is CASSLGSAAREKLFF. V gene TRBV7-9 combines with J gene TRBJ1-4; D gene uncertain. With 1 base removed from V and 8 bases from J, the gap between germline ends came to 14 bases. Germline V CDR1 and CDR2: SEHNR, FQNEAQ (reference sequence). The CDR3 spans 15 residues.

This clone was recorded only once. The V call is TRBV7-9, the J call TRBJ1-2; 7 positions agree with TRBD1. This CDR3 is 13 amino acids long. With 3 bases clipped from V and 4 bases from J, the junction kept 2 bases outside the gene matches. Germline V gene lookup returns CDR1 SEHNR and CDR2 FQNEAQ (reference sequence). The DNA for the CDR3 is TGTGCCAGCAGCTTCCGGGACAGCTATGGCTACACCTTC. It yields the protein CASSFRDSYGYTF.

This clone occurred a few times. V and J are TRBV5-1 and TRBJ2-2; D gene ambiguous. The germline gives CDR1 SGHRS, CDR2 YFSETQ. With 3 bases removed from V and 2 bases from J, the gap between germline ends came to 8 bases. The CDR3 length is 14 residues. Here the CDR3 reads CASSYSTNTGELFF. The CDR3 DNA reads as TGCGCCAGCAGCTACAGCACAAACACCGGGGAGCTGTTTTTT.

V usage is TRBV5-5 and J usage is TRBJ1-1; TRBD1 might be the D (6 bases). This CDR3 is built from 15 residues. Between the trimmed V and J ends, which lost 3 bases and 1 base, there was a span of 13 bases. CDR1 is SGHKS, CDR2 YYEKEE, per germline (reference sequence). DNA for the CDR3: TGTGCCAGCAGCTCCCTCTCGACAGGGAACACTGAAGCTTTCTTT. Translation gives CASSSLSTGNTEAFF.

This clone has a single count. The rearrangement uses TRBV10-3 and TRBJ2-1; TRBD1 agrees at 10 bases. The CDR3 length is 14 residues. Germline assignment: CDR1 ENHRY and CDR2 SYGVKD. The V and J ends lost 7 bases and 5 bases, in that order; junction bases with no gene match: 5. For the CDR3, the DNA is TGTGCCATCAAGGGGACAGGGGACCACAATGAGCAGTTCTTC. It encodes CAIKGTGDHNEQFF.

A few counts support this clone. The chain joins TRBV5-6 to TRBJ1-5, with D perhaps TRBD1 (5 bases). Deletions cut 3 bases from V and 4 bases from J, with 14 bases between. The CDR3 is 15 amino acids. Germline loops: CDR1 SGHDT, CDR2 YYEEEE. CDR3: CASSSGWGPNQPQHF. CDR3 coding DNA: TGTGCCAGCAGCTCTGGTTGGGGCCCGAATCAGCCCCAGCATTTT.

This clone was seen just once. The V gene is TRBV19, the J gene TRBJ2-6, with 7 positions matching TRBD1. The V and J ends lost 3 bases and 1 base, in that order; junction bases with no gene match: 12. The germline V gene has CDR1 LNHDA and CDR2 SQIVND (reference sequence). The CDR3 totals 19 residues. The CDR3 DNA reads TGTGCCAGTAGTATCGCCGCCGGGACAGCCTCTTCTGGGGCCAACGTCCTGACTTTC. Its protein is CASSIAAGTASSGANVLTF.

As regards this clone: Germline and junction disagree at one end, which may indicate a read error. This chain uses TRBV29-1 with TRBJ2-7, with D hard to call. Germline lookup yields CDR1 SQVTM and CDR2 ANQGSEA. The CDR3 is made up of 8 amino acids. The CDR3 loop reads CSAAYLFF. CDR3 DNA sequence: TGCAGCGCCGCGTACCTTTTCTTC.

The chain has TRBV9 and TRBJ2-7, with D maybe TRBD1 (6 bases). The CDR3 length is 19 residues. Germline loops: CDR1 SGDLS, CDR2 YYNGEE. V shed 4 bases and J shed 2 bases, with 28 bases lying between them. CDR3 residues: CASSTDPDSPIQDTYEQYF. Here the CDR3 DNA reads TGTGCCAGCAGCACGGACCCGGACAGCCCTATACAGGATACCTACGAGCAGTACTTC.

The chain uses TRBV25-1 and TRBJ2-7; TRBD1 aligns across 10 bases. Germline V gene lookup returns CDR1 MGHDK and CDR2 SYGVNS. The J segment lost 5 bases and the V segment lost 7 bases, leaving 5 bases of the junction unmatched. The CDR3 has 13 amino acids. The CDR3 loop is CASIRTGGNEQYF. The CDR3 DNA is TGTGCCAGCATTCGGACAGGGGGGAACGAGCAGTACTTC.

This clone was observed a single time. The rearrangement joins TRBV4-3 to TRBJ2-7; 9 bases are shared with TRBD2. V gave up 4 bases and J gave up 5 bases; unmatched junction bases: 15. The germline gives CDR1 LGHNA, CDR2 YSLEER. The CDR3 totals 17 residues. CDR3 nucleotides: TGCGCCAGCAGCCGGGGGGCGGGAGGGCTTATATCGAACGAGCAGTACTTC. This translates into CASSRGAGGLISNEQYF.

The rearrangement uses TRBV7-2 and TRBJ2-7; perhaps TRBD2 as D (6 bases). Germline V gene lookup returns CDR1 SGHTA and CDR2 FQGNSA. CDR3 length: 15 residues. Deletions cut 1 base from V and 0 bases from J, with 10 bases between. The CDR3 region has the DNA TGTGCCAGCAGCTTAGTTTCTAGCGACTCCTACGAGCAGTACTTC. Protein sequence: CASSLVSSDSYEQYF. The whole variable domain, filled in from reference TRBV7-2 and TRBJ2-7, reads GAGVSQSPSNKVTEKGKDVELRCDPISGHTALYWYRQSLGQGLEFLIYFQGNSAPDKSGLPSDRFSAERTGGSVSTLTIQRTQQEDSAVYLCASSLVSSDSYEQYFGPGTRLTVT.